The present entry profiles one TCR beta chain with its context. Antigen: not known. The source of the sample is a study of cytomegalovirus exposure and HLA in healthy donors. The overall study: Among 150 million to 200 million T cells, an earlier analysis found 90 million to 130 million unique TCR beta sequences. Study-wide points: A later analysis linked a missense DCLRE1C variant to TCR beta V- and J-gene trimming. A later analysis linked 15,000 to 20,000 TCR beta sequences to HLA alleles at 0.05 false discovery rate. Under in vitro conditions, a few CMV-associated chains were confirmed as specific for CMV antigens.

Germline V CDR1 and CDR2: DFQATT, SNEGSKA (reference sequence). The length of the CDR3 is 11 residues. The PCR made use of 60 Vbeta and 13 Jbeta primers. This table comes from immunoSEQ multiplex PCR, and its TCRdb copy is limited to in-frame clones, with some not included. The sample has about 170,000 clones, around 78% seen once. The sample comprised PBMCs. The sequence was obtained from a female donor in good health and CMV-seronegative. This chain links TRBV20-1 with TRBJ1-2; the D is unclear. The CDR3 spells CSFAGNYGYTF. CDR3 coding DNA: TGCAGCTTTGCGGGTAACTATGGCTACACCTTC.